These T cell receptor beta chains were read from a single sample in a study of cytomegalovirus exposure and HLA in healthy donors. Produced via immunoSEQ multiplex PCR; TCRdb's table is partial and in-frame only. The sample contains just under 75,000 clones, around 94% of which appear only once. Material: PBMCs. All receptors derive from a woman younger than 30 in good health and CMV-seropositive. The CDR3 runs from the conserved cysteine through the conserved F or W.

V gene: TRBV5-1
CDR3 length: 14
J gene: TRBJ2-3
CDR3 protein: CASSLSGGTDTQYF

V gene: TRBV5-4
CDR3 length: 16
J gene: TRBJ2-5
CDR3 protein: CASSLSGTPRRETQYF

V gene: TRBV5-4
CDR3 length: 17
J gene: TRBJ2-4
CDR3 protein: CASSIGTSALAKNIQYF

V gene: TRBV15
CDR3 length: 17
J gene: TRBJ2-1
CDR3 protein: CATSRESVRGSHNEQFF

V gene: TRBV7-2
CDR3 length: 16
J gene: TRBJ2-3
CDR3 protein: CASSLAGLTGTDTQYF

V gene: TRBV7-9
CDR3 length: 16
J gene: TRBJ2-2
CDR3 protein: CASSLALAGGTGELFF

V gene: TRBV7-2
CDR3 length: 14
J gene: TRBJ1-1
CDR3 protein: CASSLGPRGAGSFF

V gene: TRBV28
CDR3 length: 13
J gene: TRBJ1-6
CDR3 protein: CASRDRRNSPLHF

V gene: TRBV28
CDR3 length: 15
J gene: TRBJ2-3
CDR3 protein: CASSTRTSGKDTQYF

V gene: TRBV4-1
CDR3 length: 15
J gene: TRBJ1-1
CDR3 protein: CASSQGGLMNTEAFF

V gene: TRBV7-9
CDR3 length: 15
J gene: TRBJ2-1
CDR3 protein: CASSGGQGAVYEQFF

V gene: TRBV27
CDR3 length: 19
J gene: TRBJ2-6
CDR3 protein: CASSSLFGVEGSGANVLTF

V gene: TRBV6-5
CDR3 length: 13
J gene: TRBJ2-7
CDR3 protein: CASSASGKGEQYF

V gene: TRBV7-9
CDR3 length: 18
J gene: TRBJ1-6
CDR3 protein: CASSSPPEYSSYNSPLHF

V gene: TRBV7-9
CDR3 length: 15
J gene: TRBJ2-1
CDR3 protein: CASSSLSGTYNEQFF